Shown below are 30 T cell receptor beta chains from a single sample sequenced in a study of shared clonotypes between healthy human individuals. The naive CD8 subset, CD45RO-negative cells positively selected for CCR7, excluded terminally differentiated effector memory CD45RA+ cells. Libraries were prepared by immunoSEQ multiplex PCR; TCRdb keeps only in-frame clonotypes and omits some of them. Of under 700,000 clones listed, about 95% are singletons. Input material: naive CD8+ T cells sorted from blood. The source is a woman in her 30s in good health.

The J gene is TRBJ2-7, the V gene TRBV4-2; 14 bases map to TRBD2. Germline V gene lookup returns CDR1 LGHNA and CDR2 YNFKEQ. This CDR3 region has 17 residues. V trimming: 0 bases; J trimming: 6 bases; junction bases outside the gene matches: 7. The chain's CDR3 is CASSQEAGTSGRIEQYF. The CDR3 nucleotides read TGTGCCAGCAGCCAAGAGGCCGGGACTAGCGGGAGAATCGAGCAGTACTTC.

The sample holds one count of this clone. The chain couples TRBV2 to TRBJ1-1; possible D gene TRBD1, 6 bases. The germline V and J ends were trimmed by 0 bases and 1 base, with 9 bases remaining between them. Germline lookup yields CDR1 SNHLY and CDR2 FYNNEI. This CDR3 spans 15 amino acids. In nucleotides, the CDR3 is TGTGCCAGCAGTGAAGCACAGGGCAAGAACACTGAAGCTTTCTTT. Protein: CASSEAQGKNTEAFF.

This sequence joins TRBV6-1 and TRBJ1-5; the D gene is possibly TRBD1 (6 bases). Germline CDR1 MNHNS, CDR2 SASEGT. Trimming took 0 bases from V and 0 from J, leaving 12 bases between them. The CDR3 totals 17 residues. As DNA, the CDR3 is TGTGCCAGCAGTGAAGCCACAGGGATAGATAGCAATCAGCCCCAGCATTTT. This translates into CASSEATGIDSNQPQHF.

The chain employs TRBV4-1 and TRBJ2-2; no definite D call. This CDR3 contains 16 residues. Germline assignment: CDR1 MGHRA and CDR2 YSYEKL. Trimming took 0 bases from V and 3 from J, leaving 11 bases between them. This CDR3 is CASSQDAAGYTGELFF. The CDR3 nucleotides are TGCGCCAGCAGCCAAGATGCGGCTGGATACACCGGGGAGCTGTTTTTT.

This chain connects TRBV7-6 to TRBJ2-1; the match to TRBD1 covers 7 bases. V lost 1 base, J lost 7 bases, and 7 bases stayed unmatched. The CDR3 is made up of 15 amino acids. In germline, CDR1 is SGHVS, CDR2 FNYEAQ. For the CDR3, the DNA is TGTGCCAGCAGCTTAGACTCAGGGGGTGGAAATGAGCAGTTCTTC. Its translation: CASSLDSGGGNEQFF.

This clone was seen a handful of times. Here the CDR3 DNA reads TGTGCCAGCAGCCAGTTGGGGATGAACACTGAAGCTTTCTTT. Protein: CASSQLGMNTEAFF. The chain combines TRBV14 with TRBJ1-1; the D is unclear. The germline gives CDR1 SGHDN, CDR2 FVKESK. V was trimmed by 3 bases and J by 0 bases, leaving 8 bases between them. CDR3 length: 14 amino acids.

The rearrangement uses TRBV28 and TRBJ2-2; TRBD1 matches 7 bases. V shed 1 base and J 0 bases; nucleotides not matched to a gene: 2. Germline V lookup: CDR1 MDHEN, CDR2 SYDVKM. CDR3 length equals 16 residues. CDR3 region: CASSLLGGANTGELFF. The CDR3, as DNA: TGTGCCAGCAGTTTATTAGGGGGCGCGAACACCGGGGAGCTGTTTTTT.

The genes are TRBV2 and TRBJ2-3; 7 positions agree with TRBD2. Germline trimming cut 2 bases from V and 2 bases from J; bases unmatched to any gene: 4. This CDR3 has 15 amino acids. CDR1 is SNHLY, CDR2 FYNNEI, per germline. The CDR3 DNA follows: TGTGCCAGCAGTGAAAGGCGGGGGTCCACAGATACGCAGTATTTT. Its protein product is CASSERRGSTDTQYF. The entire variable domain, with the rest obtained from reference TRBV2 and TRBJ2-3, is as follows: EPEVTQTPSHQVTQMGQEVILRCVPISNHLYFYWYRQILGQKVEFLVSFYNNEISEKSEIFDDQFSVERPDGSNFTLKIRSTKLEDSAMYFCASSERRGSTDTQYFGPGTRLTVL.

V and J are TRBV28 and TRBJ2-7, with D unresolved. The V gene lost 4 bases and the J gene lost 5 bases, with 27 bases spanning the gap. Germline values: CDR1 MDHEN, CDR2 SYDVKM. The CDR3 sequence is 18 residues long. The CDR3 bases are TGTGCCAGCAGTTCACAAGTAGCAGTGAAGGGATTCCCTGACGAGCAGTACTTC. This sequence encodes CASSSQVAVKGFPDEQYF.

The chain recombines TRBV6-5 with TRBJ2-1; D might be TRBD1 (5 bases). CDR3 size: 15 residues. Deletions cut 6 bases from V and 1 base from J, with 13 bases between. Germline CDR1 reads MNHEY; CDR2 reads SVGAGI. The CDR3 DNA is TGTGCCAGCAGCCTGGGGCCTTCATCCTACAATGAGCAGTTCTTC. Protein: CASSLGPSSYNEQFF.

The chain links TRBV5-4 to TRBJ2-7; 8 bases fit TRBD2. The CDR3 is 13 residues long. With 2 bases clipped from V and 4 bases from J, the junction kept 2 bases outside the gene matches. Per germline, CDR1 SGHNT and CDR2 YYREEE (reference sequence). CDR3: CASSFGTRYEQYF. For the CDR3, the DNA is TGTGCCAGCAGCTTTGGGACTAGATACGAGCAGTACTTC.

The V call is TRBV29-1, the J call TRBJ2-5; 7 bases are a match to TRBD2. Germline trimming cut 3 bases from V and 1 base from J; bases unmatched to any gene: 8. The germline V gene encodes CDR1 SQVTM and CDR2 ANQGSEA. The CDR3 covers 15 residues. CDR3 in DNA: TGCAGCGTTGATTCAGGGAGGGGCTTCCAAGAGACCCAGTACTTC. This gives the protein CSVDSGRGFQETQYF.

CDR3 residues: CASSLDGRVTDTQYF. CDR3 DNA: TGTGCCAGCAGCTTAGATGGGAGGGTTACAGATACGCAGTATTTT. This rearrangement joins TRBV7-2 to TRBJ2-3; 7 bases are shared with TRBD2. The length of the CDR3 is 15 residues. The V and J ends lost 1 base and 3 bases, in that order; junction bases with no gene match: 4. Germline V gene data show CDR1 as SGHTA and CDR2 as FQGNSA.

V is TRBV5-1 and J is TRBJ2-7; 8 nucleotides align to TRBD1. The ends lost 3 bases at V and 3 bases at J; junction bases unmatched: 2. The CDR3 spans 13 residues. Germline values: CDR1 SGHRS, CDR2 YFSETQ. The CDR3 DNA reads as TGCGCCAGCAGCTCCGGGACAGGCTACGAGCAGTACTTC. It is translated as CASSSGTGYEQYF.

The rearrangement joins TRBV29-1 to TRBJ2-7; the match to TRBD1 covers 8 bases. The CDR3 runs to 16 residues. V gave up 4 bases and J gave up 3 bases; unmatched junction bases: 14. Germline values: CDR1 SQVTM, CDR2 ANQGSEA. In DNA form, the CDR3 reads TGCAGCGTTGCGGCCCCAGGGGGCGAAGCCGGCTACGAGCAGTACTTC. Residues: CSVAAPGGEAGYEQYF.

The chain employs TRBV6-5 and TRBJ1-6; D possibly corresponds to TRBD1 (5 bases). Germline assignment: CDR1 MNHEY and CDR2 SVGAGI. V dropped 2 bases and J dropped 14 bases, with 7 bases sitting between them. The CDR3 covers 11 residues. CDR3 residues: CASSYGGSLHF. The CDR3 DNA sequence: TGTGCCAGCAGTTACGGGGGTTCCCTCCACTTT.

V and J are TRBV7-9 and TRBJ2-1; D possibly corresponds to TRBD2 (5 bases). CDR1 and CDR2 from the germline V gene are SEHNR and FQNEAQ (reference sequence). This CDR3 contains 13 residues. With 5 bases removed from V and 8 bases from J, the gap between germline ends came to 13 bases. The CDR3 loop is CASSPRVGDEQFF. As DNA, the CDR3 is TGTGCCAGCAGCCCTCGGGTGGGAGATGAGCAGTTCTTC.

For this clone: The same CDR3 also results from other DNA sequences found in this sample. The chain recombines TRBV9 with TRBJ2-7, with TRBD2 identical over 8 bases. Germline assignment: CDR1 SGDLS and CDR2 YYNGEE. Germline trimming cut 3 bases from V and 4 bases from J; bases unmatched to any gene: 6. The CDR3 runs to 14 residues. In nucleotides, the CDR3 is TGTGCCAGCAGCGAAGGACTAGCTGGGTACGAGCAGTACTTC. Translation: CASSEGLAGYEQYF.

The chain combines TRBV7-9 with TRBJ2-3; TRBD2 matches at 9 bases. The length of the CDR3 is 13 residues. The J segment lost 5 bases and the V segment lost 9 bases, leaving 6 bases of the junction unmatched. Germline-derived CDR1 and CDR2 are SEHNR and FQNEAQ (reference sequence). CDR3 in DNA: TGTGCCAGTATAGCGGGAGTTGAAGATACGCAGTATTTT. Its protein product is CASIAGVEDTQYF.

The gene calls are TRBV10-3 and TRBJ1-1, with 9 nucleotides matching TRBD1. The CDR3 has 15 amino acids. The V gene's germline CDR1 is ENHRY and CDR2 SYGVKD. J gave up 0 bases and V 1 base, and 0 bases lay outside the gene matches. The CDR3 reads CAISEWTGVNTEAFF. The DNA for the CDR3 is TGTGCCATCAGTGAGTGGACAGGGGTGAACACTGAAGCTTTCTTT.

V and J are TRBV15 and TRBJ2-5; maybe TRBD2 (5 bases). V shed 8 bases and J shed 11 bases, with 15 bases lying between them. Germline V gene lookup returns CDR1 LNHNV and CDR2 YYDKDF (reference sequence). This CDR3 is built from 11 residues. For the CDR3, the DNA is TGTGCCACCGGGTACTTGGGAGAGCAGTACTTC. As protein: CATGYLGEQYF.

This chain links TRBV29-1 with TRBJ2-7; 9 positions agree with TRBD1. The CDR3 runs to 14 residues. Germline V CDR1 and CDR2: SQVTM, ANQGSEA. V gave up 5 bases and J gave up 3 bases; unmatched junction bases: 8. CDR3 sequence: CSVKGTGSIYEQYF. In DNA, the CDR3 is TGCAGCGTTAAAGGGACAGGGAGCATCTACGAGCAGTACTTC.

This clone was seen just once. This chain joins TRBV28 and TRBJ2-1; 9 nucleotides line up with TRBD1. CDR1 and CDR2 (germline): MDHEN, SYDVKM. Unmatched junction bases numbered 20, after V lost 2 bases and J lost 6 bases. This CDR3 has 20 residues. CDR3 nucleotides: TGTGCCAGCAGTTTAGAGATACTTCACGGGACAGGGACCTCTGGCAATGAGCAGTTCTTC. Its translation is CASSLEILHGTGTSGNEQFF.

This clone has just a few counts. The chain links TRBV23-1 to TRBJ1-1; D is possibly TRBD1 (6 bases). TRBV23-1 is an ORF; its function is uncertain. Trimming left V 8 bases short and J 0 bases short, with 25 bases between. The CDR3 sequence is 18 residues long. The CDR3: CASGPTPGHTPMNTEAFF. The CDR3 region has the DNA TGCGCCAGCGGTCCGACTCCGGGACACACCCCTATGAACACTGAAGCTTTCTTT.

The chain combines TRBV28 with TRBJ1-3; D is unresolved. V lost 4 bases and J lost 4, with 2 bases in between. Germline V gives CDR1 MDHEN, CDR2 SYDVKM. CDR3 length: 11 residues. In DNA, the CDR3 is TGTGCCAGCAGTTGGGGAAACACCATATATTTT. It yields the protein CASSWGNTIYF.

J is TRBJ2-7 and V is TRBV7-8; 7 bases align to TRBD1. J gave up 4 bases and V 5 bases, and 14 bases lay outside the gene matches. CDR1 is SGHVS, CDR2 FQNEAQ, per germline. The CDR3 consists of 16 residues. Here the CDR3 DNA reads TGTGCCAGCAGCCCAGGGACAGCCCCTCTAGGTTACGAGCAGTACTTC. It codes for CASSPGTAPLGYEQYF.

Written as DNA, the CDR3 is TGTGCCAGCAGCTTGGATAGGGACAGGGAAGAATTAGATGAGCAGTTCTTC. Its translation is CASSLDRDREELDEQFF. The chain uses TRBV5-6 and TRBJ2-1; TRBD1 aligns across 9 bases. Per germline, CDR1 SGHDT and CDR2 YYEEEE. This CDR3 has 17 residues. The trim removed 0 bases at V and 8 bases at J, leaving 12 bases unmatched.

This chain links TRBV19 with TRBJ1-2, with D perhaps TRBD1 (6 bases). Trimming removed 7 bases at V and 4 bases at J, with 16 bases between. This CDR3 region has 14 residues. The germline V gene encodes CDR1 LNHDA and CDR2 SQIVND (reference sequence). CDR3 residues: CASTLGQRGYGYTF. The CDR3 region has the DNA TGTGCCAGTACCCTAGGACAGAGAGGCTATGGCTACACCTTC.

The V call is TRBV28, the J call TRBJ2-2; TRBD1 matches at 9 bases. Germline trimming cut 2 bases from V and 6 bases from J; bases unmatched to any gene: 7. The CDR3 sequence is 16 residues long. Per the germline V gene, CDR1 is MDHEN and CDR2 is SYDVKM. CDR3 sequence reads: CASSLIGQGSAGELFF. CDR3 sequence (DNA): TGTGCCAGCAGTTTAATTGGACAGGGGTCGGCCGGGGAGCTGTTTTTT.

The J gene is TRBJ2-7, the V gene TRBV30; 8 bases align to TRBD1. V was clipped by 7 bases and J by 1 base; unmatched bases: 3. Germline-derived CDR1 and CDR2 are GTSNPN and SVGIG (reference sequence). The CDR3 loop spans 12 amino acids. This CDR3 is CASGQDSYEQYF. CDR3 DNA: TGTGCCTCGGGACAGGATTCCTACGAGCAGTACTTC.